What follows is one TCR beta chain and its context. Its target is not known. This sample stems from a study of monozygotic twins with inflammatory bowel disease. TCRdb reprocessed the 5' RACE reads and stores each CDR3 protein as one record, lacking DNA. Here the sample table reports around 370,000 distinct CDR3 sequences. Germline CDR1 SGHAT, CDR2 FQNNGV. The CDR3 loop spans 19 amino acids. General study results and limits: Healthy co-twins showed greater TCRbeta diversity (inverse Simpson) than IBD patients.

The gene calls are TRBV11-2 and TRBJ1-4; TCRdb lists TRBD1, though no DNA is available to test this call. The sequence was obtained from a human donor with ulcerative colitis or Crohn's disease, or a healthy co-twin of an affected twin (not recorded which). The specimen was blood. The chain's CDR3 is CASSLVLWDRGHPNEKLFF.